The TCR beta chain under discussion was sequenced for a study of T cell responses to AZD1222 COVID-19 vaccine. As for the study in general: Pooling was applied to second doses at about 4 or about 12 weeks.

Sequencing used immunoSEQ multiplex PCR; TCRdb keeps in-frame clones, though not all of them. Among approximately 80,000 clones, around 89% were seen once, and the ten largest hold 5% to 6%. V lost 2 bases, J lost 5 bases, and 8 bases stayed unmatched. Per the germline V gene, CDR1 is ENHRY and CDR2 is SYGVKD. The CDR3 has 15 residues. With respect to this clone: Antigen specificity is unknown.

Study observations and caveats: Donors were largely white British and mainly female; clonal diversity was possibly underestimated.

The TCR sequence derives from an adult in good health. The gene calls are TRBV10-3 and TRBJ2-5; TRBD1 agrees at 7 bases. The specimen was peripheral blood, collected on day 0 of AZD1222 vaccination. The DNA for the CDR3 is TGTGCCATCAGTGAGCCGCCGACAGGGTCCGAGACCCAGTACTTC. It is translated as CAISEPPTGSETQYF.